These 30 T cell receptor beta chains came from one sample sequenced in a study of blood T cell repertoires in COVID-19. The assay was immunoSEQ multiplex PCR, and TCRdb's table has in-frame clones only and misses some. The sample lists approximately 500,000 clones; 70% to 90% were seen once. Input material: peripheral blood. The receptors stem from a woman in her forties or fifties with COVID-19, enrolled during active disease.

J is TRBJ1-5 and V is TRBV6-5; no definite D call. The CDR3 totals 16 residues. The V end was cut by 2 bases, the J end by 1 base, with 12 bases between. Per the germline V gene, CDR1 is MNHEY and CDR2 is SVGAGI. The CDR3 region is CASSYRDPGSNQPQHF. The CDR3 region has the DNA TGTGCCAGCAGTTACCGGGATCCGGGGAGCAATCAGCCCCAGCATTTT.

The chain combines TRBV5-8 with TRBJ2-2, with TRBD1 matching 8 bases. The CDR3 loop spans 17 amino acids. CDR1 is SGHTS and CDR2 is YDEGEE in the germline V gene. V lost 2 bases and J lost 0; bases outside the gene matches: 6. Here the CDR3 DNA reads TGTGCCAGCAGCTTCAGGACAGGGAGCGCGAACACCGGGGAGCTGTTTTTT. It encodes CASSFRTGSANTGELFF.

The chain has TRBV7-3 and TRBJ1-1; TRBD1 might be the D (6 bases). Germline V gene data show CDR1 as SGHTA and CDR2 as FQGTGA. Trimming cost V 4 bases and J 1 base, with 7 bases left between them. The CDR3 consists of 13 residues. The CDR3 sequence is CASSSQGNTEAFF. DNA for the CDR3: TGTGCCAGCAGCTCACAGGGGAACACTGAAGCTTTCTTT.

V and J are TRBV23-1 and TRBJ1-6; 10 nucleotides align to TRBD1. TRBV23-1 is reported as an ORF; its role is uncertain. J was trimmed by 7 bases and V by 9 bases; bases with no gene match: 6. CDR3 length: 14 amino acids. CDR3: CARLRQGANSPLHF. CDR3 DNA sequence: TGCGCCAGGCTCAGACAGGGGGCGAATTCACCCCTCCACTTT.

The V gene is TRBV5-6, the J gene TRBJ1-4; unclear D gene. The germline V gene has CDR1 SGHDT and CDR2 YYEEEE. The CDR3 consists of 16 residues. V was shortened by 4 bases and J by 12 bases, with 25 bases between the two germline ends. CDR3 DNA: TGTGCCAGCAGCCCGGGATCCGGGTCCCAGAGGCTAGAACTGTTTTTT. Translating gives CASSPGSGSQRLELFF.

The chain combines TRBV28 with TRBJ2-7, with 7 bases aligning to TRBD2. The germline V gene encodes CDR1 MDHEN and CDR2 SYDVKM. The CDR3 length is 15 residues. J lost 4 bases, V lost 2 bases, and 8 bases had no gene match. CDR3 DNA: TGTGCCAGCAGTTTAGCCGGGGGGACTTCATACGAGCAGTACTTC. Protein product: CASSLAGGTSYEQYF.

This clone was counted once. The rearrangement uses TRBV24-1 and TRBJ2-2; D possibly corresponds to TRBD1 (6 bases). Germline V CDR1 and CDR2: KGHDR, SFDVKD. The CDR3 sequence is 13 residues long. The V gene lost 6 bases and the J gene lost 4 bases, with 8 bases spanning the gap. CDR3 in DNA: TGTGCCACCAGTACAGGGAGCACCGGGGAGCTGTTTTTT. Protein sequence: CATSTGSTGELFF.

This sequence joins TRBV3-1 (or the pseudogene TRBV3-2) and TRBJ1-5; D remains ambiguous. This CDR3 region has 15 residues. Trimming left V 3 bases short and J 1 base short, with 10 bases between. CDR1 is LGHDT, CDR2 YNNKEL, per germline (reference sequence). The DNA for the CDR3 is TGTGCCAGCAGCCAGGGAGGTATCAGCAATCAGCCCCAGCATTTT. Its protein is CASSQGGISNQPQHF.

This sequence joins TRBV12-3 or TRBV12-4 and TRBJ1-1; unclear D gene. Deletions cut 5 bases from V and 6 bases from J, with 4 bases between. The length of the CDR3 is 10 residues. The CDR3 reads CASSGPEAFF. CDR3 sequence (DNA): TGTGCCAGCAGTGGGCCTGAAGCTTTCTTT.

The gene calls are TRBV29-1 and TRBJ2-7, with D perhaps TRBD1 (6 bases). The germline gives CDR1 SQVTM, CDR2 ANQGSEA. The CDR3 spans 15 residues. With 4 bases removed from V and 2 bases from J, the gap between germline ends came to 18 bases. The CDR3 region is CSVAGQMSSPYEQYF. CDR3 nucleotides: TGCAGCGTTGCCGGACAGATGTCGAGTCCCTACGAGCAGTACTTC.

The V call is TRBV16, the J call TRBJ2-2; D gene ambiguous. V dropped 1 base and J dropped 4 bases, with 4 bases sitting between them. The CDR3 sequence is 13 residues long. Germline V gene lookup returns CDR1 KGHSY and CDR2 FQNENV. The CDR3 DNA reads as TGTGCCAGCAGCCAATTACTCACCGGGGAGCTGTTTTTT. Translated: CASSQLLTGELFF.

The rearrangement links TRBV25-1 to TRBJ2-1; 7 bases line up with TRBD1. Trimming removed 1 base from V and 0 bases from J; junction bases left unmatched: 3. The CDR3 sequence is 16 residues long. Looked up from germline, CDR1 is MGHDK and CDR2 is SYGVNS. The DNA for the CDR3 is TGTGCCAGCAGTGAATTAGGGGGCCACTCCTACAATGAGCAGTTCTTC. Translated, it gives CASSELGGHSYNEQFF.

V gene TRBV5-4 combines with J gene TRBJ1-2; possible D gene TRBD1, 5 bases. Germline CDR1 reads SGHNT; CDR2 reads YYREEE (reference sequence). This CDR3 has 14 residues. The V gene lost 4 bases and the J gene lost 3 bases, with 13 bases spanning the gap. The CDR3 region has the DNA TGTGCCAGCAGCCTCAAGACAGACCACTATGGCTACACCTTC. Its protein is CASSLKTDHYGYTF.

This clone was seen a single time. The chain couples TRBV4-1 to TRBJ2-7; TRBD1 matches 9 bases. The CDR3 totals 16 residues. Per germline, CDR1 MGHRA and CDR2 YSYEKL. The J segment lost 1 base and the V segment lost 5 bases, leaving 9 bases of the junction unmatched. The CDR3 DNA is TGCGCCAGCAGCATCTCGGGACAGGGTCTTTCCTACGAGCAGTACTTC. Residues: CASSISGQGLSYEQYF.

A single count supports this clone. CDR3 DNA: TGCGCCAGCAGCTTGGGGCCCCGGACTAGCGGAACCTACGAGCAGTACTTC. This translates into CASSLGPRTSGTYEQYF. The rearrangement uses TRBV5-1 and TRBJ2-7; 10 nucleotides match TRBD2. Germline V gene sequence: CDR1 SGHRS, CDR2 YFSETQ. This CDR3 has 17 amino acids. The V gene end was trimmed by 0 bases and the J gene end by 2 bases; junction bases not matched to a gene: 8.

The chain carries TRBV7-6 and TRBJ1-6, with D tentatively TRBD1 (6 bases). Germline V gene sequence: CDR1 SGHVS, CDR2 FNYEAQ. The ends were cut back, 3 bases at V and 7 bases at J, with 13 bases in the middle. This CDR3 has 15 amino acids. The chain's CDR3 is CASSFGEGGNSPLHF. The DNA for the CDR3 is TGTGCCAGCAGCTTCGGAGAAGGGGGAAATTCACCCCTCCACTTT.

This clone was found once. V gene TRBV19 combines with J gene TRBJ1-5, with D perhaps matching TRBD1 (5 bases). Trimming took off 6 bases at V and 3 bases at J, with 24 bases between the two ends. The CDR3 has 18 residues. CDR1 and CDR2 from the germline V gene are LNHDA and SQIVND (reference sequence). The chain's CDR3 is CASSNLGRGTGFNQPQHF. CDR3 sequence (DNA): TGTGCCAGTAGCAATCTGGGTCGAGGGACTGGATTCAATCAGCCCCAGCATTTT.

The genes are TRBV5-1 and TRBJ2-5; no clear D gene. The CDR3 has 13 residues. V was shortened by 4 bases and J by 1 base, with 8 bases between the two germline ends. From germline, CDR1 is SGHRS and CDR2 YFSETQ. CDR3 region: CASSLTPQETQYF. CDR3 DNA sequence: TGCGCCAGCAGCCTAACCCCCCAAGAGACCCAGTACTTC.

This chain links TRBV10-3 with TRBJ1-3; perhaps TRBD1 as D (6 bases). Germline V gene data show CDR1 as ENHRY and CDR2 as SYGVKD. V shed 6 bases and J shed 0 bases, with 15 bases lying between them. CDR3 length: 16 residues. The CDR3 sequence: CAIRVQGVHSGNTIYF. The CDR3 DNA follows: TGTGCCATCAGGGTACAGGGCGTCCACTCTGGAAACACCATATATTTT.

This chain links TRBV5-1 with TRBJ2-7, with 7 nucleotides matching TRBD2. Germline V CDR1 and CDR2: SGHRS, YFSETQ. V was clipped by 4 bases and J by 2 bases; unmatched bases: 6. The CDR3 extends over 14 amino acids. For the CDR3, the DNA is TGCGCCAGCAGCCCCCCGGGGGGACCCTACGAGCAGTACTTC. This encodes CASSPPGGPYEQYF.

The chain links TRBV5-1 to TRBJ1-2, with a weak D call TRBD1 (5 bases). The V gene's germline CDR1 is SGHRS and CDR2 YFSETQ. The CDR3 extends over 14 amino acids. V was pared by 0 bases and J by 8 bases, with 14 bases between. This chain's CDR3 is CASSLASGEGGYTF. The CDR3 DNA reads TGCGCCAGCAGCTTGGCCTCGGGGGAAGGGGGCTACACCTTC.

The chain employs TRBV10-1 and TRBJ1-1; 8 nucleotides match TRBD1. The V segment lost 2 bases and the J segment 8 bases; nucleotides outside the gene matches: 4. Per the germline V gene, CDR1 is WNHNN and CDR2 is SYGVQD (reference sequence). This CDR3 region has 13 residues. The CDR3 protein is CASSERDRTEAFF. The CDR3 region has the DNA TGCGCCAGCAGTGAGCGGGACAGGACAGAAGCTTTCTTT.

The chain employs TRBV30 and TRBJ1-5; D remains ambiguous. The CDR3 runs to 13 residues. The germline V gene has CDR1 GTSNPN and CDR2 SVGIG (reference sequence). V was clipped by 2 bases and J by 3 bases, with 8 bases between them. The CDR3 region is CAWSPRNNQPQHF. The CDR3 DNA sequence: TGTGCCTGGAGTCCCAGGAACAATCAGCCCCAGCATTTT.

The chain uses TRBV9 and TRBJ1-2, with a possible D match to TRBD1 (5 bases). The CDR3 totals 13 residues. CDR1 and CDR2 (germline): SGDLS, YYNGEE. V dropped 5 bases and J dropped 7 bases, with 15 bases sitting between them. In nucleotides, the CDR3 is TGTGCCAGCAGGGACGGCTACAGGAGTGGCTACACCTTC. Protein product: CASRDGYRSGYTF.

This chain joins TRBV18 and TRBJ2-7, with TRBD1 as a possible D gene (5 bases). CDR3 length: 11 residues. The V gene lost 3 bases and the J gene lost 7 bases, with 7 bases spanning the gap. CDR1 is KGHSH, CDR2 LQKENI, per germline. CDR3 in DNA: TGTGCCAGCTCACCCTCAGGGGAGCAGTACTTC. It yields the protein CASSPSGEQYF.

The chain couples TRBV9 to TRBJ2-3; 13 nucleotides agree with TRBD2. The CDR3 is made up of 17 amino acids. Germline V gives CDR1 SGDLS, CDR2 YYNGEE. J gave up 4 bases and V 3 bases, and 8 bases lay outside the gene matches. In nucleotides, the CDR3 is TGTGCCAGCAGCGGAATACTAGCGGGGGGGGACTCAGATACGCAGTATTTT. It specifies CASSGILAGGDSDTQYF.

The V gene is TRBV7-9, the J gene TRBJ1-1; TRBD1 matches 7 bases. CDR1 and CDR2 (germline): SEHNR, FQNEAQ (reference sequence). J gave up 5 bases and V 4 bases, and 10 bases lay outside the gene matches. The CDR3 is made up of 15 amino acids. The CDR3: CASSSRQGRGTEAFF. CDR3 sequence (DNA): TGTGCCAGCAGCTCCCGACAGGGTAGGGGGACTGAAGCTTTCTTT. The full variable domain, rest sourced from reference TRBV7-9 and TRBJ1-1, is DTGVSQNPRHKITKRGQNVTFRCDPISEHNRLYWYRQTLGQGPEFLTYFQNEAQLEKSRLLSDRFSAERPKGSFSTLEIQRTEQGDSAMYLCASSSRQGRGTEAFFGQGTRLTVV.

This chain uses TRBV6-1 with TRBJ1-3, with a possible D match to TRBD1 (6 bases). The V gene's germline CDR1 is MNHNS and CDR2 SASEGT. Trimming left V 4 bases short and J 2 bases short, with 15 bases between. The CDR3 totals 16 residues. CDR3 loop: CASSARTDDAGNTIYF. CDR3 nucleotide sequence: TGTGCCAGCAGTGCCCGGACAGACGACGCTGGAAACACCATATATTTT.

The chain is built from TRBV28 and TRBJ1-6, with 7 bases identical to TRBD1. The germline CDR1 and CDR2 sequences are MDHEN and SYDVKM. The CDR3 covers 15 residues. Trimming removed 7 bases from V and 14 bases from J; junction bases left unmatched: 17. The DNA for the CDR3 is TGTGCCAGCATTGCCGTCCCGGGACAGCCTTTTTCCCTCCACTTT. Translating it yields CASIAVPGQPFSLHF.

The chain combines TRBV7-8 with TRBJ2-3; weak D call: TRBD2 (5 bases). The germline V gene has CDR1 SGHVS and CDR2 FQNEAQ. The CDR3 spans 12 residues. V shed 5 bases and J shed 9 bases, with 12 bases lying between them. CDR3 coding DNA: TGTGCCAGCAGCCCACCTGCGGGCACGCAGTATTTT. Translating it yields CASSPPAGTQYF.